This record looks at one T cell receptor (beta chain) sequence and its context. No cognate antigen has been identified for it. Within one base of it there is no much larger clone, and no base qualities were kept. The sample is drawn from a study of blood T cell repertoires in COVID-19 (dated by TCRdb to between 2020 and 2021). At the level of the whole study: Collaborator samples came from the United States, Italy and Spain and covered acute and convalescent phases of COVID-19. The material from the prospective study consisted of cDNA or gDNA derived from T cells, B-cell-depleted T cells, or PBMCs. The dataset comprised deeply sampled blood TCRbeta repertoires from subjects exposed to, actively infected with, or recovered from COVID-19. The repertoires were released in a freely available public database meant as a resource for research on the immune response to SARS-CoV-2. The samples were drawn from the first 160 participants of the ongoing ImmuneRACE study and from 950 to 1,500 subjects provided by 6 global collaborators. Sample metadata almost always included a de-identified subject ID, COVID-19 status, age in years and sex. Where HLA class I and class II types were available, the types were taken from metadata supplied by the sample provider, not from assay-based typing. The investigation overall reported the following: The quantity of clinical and demographic metadata differed by source and by participant and was supplied without curation.

TCRbeta CDR3 regions were amplified from genomic DNA using the immunoSEQ Assay, a bias-controlled multiplex PCR. As for how the authors treated the data: Within the assay, amplification of reference gene primers was used to estimate how many nucleated cells each sample contained. Sequence reads were collapsed and filtered to measure the absolute abundance of every unique TCRbeta CDR3 rearrangement. For each sample, productive Simpson clonality was calculated as the square root of Simpson's diversity index across productive rearrangements. TCRdb took this table from immuneACCESS and kept in-frame rearrangements with V and J called. Such tables lack part of the clones; where checked against another copy, unresolved V genes explain under half of the gap, and the rest is unexplained. That table gives V, J and clone size, and the DNA gave D and trimming. The sample table contains around 280,000 clones; only one count was recorded for 85% to 90% of them. The ten largest clones take up 1% to 1.5% of the sample.

Whole blood was collected in K2EDTA tubes by collaborating institutions according to the institutions' own protocols. For TCRbeta analysis, collaborator samples were shipped as frozen whole blood, as isolated PBMCs, or as DNA extracted from either sample type. Sequences SEHNR (CDR1) and FQNEAQ (CDR2) are obtained from the germline V gene (reference sequence). V loses 1 base at its end and J loses 4 bases; junction bases beyond the gene matches: 6. The cysteine opens and the phenylalanine closes a CDR3 of 15 amino acids. Here the CDR3 DNA is all that survives: 45 bases in frame from base 1. Here the chain combines TRBV7-9 and TRBJ1-2; 7 bases in between match TRBD1. Sequencing input: peripheral blood. This receptor was identified in a man between 65 and 79 years old with acute or convalescent COVID-19. The CDR3 protein is CASSLDQGGPYGYTF. The nucleotides are TGTGCCAGCAGCTTAGATCAGGGGGGACCCTATGGCTACACCTTC.